A selection of T cell receptor beta chains follows, all from one sample in a study of cytomegalovirus exposure and HLA in healthy donors. Here immunoSEQ multiplex PCR was the method, and the copy in TCRdb shows in-frame clones only, minus some. The sample gives some 150,000 clones, roughly 80% of which show up once; 0.75% to 0.9% is in the top ten. Sequences were obtained from PBMCs. The receptors originated from a woman between 18 and 29 years old in good health and CMV-seronegative. Both conserved end residues are part of each CDR3.

cdr3_aa,j_call,v_call,cdr3_length
CASSQIGGQVTGELFF,TRBJ2-2,TRBV11-2,16
CASSLAGDEAQLYGYTF,TRBJ1-2,TRBV28,17
CASSEQTAMGEQFF,TRBJ2-1,TRBV6-1,14
CASSQSRDISEQYF,TRBJ2-7,TRBV28,14
CASSEMDRSYEQYF,TRBJ2-7,TRBV6-1,14
CASRKTYGGTSVSNEQFF,TRBJ2-1,TRBV27,18
CASSSSGDYGYTF,TRBJ1-2,TRBV19,13
CASRGDRNEQFF,TRBJ2-1,TRBV28,12
CASSRLSGTSTDTQYF,TRBJ2-3,TRBV27,16
CASSFNRGHTDTQYF,TRBJ2-3,TRBV28,15
CASSFYGQGPPYEQYF,TRBJ2-7,TRBV7-2,16
CASSQDLNGVGYEQYF,TRBJ2-7,TRBV4-1,16
CASSRTSWETQYF,TRBJ2-5,TRBV2,13
CASKRRVLGGRAETQYF,TRBJ2-5,TRBV9,17
CASSFSAYKQRDYYEQYF,TRBJ2-7,TRBV28,18
CASCGDLIQETQYF,TRBJ2-5,TRBV5-1,14
CASSPILGGAEAFF,TRBJ1-1,TRBV6-5,14
CASRGHGELFF,TRBJ2-2,TRBV10-1,11
CASSVSGSAYNGQFF,TRBJ2-1,TRBV9,15
CASSFRELFTDTQYF,TRBJ2-3,TRBV5-1,15
CASSQTSGRAGAYEQYF,NA,TRBV5-1,17
CASSPGTANSGELFF,TRBJ2-2,TRBV11-3,15
CASSSGSEQFF,TRBJ2-1,TRBV14,11
CAADVSGQISRTQYF,TRBJ2-5,TRBV27,15
CASSSRGLHTEAFF,TRBJ1-1,TRBV11-3,14
CASSEAPGGIGDTQYF,TRBJ2-3,TRBV6-1,16
CASSQNLGQTYEQYF,NA,TRBV5-1,15
CASRRHGQGADTQYF,TRBJ2-3,TRBV6-1,15
CASSPETSRQFF,TRBJ2-1,TRBV7-2,12
CASSHGQGGYAYEQYF,TRBJ2-7,TRBV5-1,16
CASSFRGSPSTDTQYF,TRBJ2-3,TRBV11-2,16
CASSQESTVPYNEQFF,TRBJ2-1,TRBV4-3,16
CAWMRASTDTQYF,TRBJ2-3,TRBV30,13
CASSLTGTYEAQYF,TRBJ2-7,TRBV7-9,14
CASSPRTSGTFYEQYF,TRBJ2-7,TRBV7-9,16
CASSPAGQREQYF,TRBJ2-7,TRBV7-9,13